Below are 9 T cell receptor beta chains sequenced from a single sample in a study of cytomegalovirus exposure and HLA in healthy donors. The PCR ran on 60 Vbeta and 13 Jbeta primers. TCRdb's table, derived via immunoSEQ multiplex PCR, lists solely in-frame clones and lacks some. This sample has just under 95,000 clones, with almost 85% found just once. Material: PBMCs. The source of these receptors is a woman under 30 in good health and CMV-seropositive.

The chain joins TRBV9 to TRBJ2-7; TRBD1 agrees at 10 bases. Germline V lookup: CDR1 SGDLS, CDR2 YYNGEE. The CDR3 length is 15 residues. With 0 bases clipped from V and 1 base from J, the junction kept 1 base outside the gene matches. The chain's CDR3 is CASSVEDRGSYEQYF. DNA of the CDR3: TGTGCCAGCAGCGTAGAGGACAGGGGGTCCTACGAGCAGTACTTC. The whole variable domain, remainder taken from reference TRBV9 and TRBJ2-7, is DSGVTQTPKHLITATGQRVTLRCSPRSGDLSVYWYQQSLDQGLQFLIQYYNGEERAKGNILERFSAQQFPDLHSELNLSSLELGDSALYFCASSVEDRGSYEQYFGPGTRLTVT.

V gene TRBV5-1 combines with J gene TRBJ2-5; weak D call: TRBD1 (6 bases). The CDR3 contains 16 residues. The V gene's germline CDR1 is SGHRS and CDR2 YFSETQ. Trimming left V 6 bases short and J 4 bases short, with 22 bases between. This CDR3 reads CASTIAARGSVETQYF. DNA of the CDR3: TGCGCCAGCACCATCGCCGCAAGGGGGTCGGTAGAGACCCAGTACTTC.

This clone was found once. The CDR3 here is CASRSGSYEQYF. For the CDR3, the DNA is TGTGCCAGCAGGAGCGGATCCTACGAGCAGTACTTC. The J gene is TRBJ2-7, the V gene TRBV7-9, with a tentative D call TRBD2 (5 bases). This CDR3 region has 12 residues. The germline CDR1 and CDR2 sequences are SEHNR and FQNEAQ (reference sequence). V dropped 6 bases and J dropped 1 base, with 7 bases sitting between them.

The chain carries TRBV10-3 and TRBJ2-7, with 11 bases lining up with TRBD2. J gave up 6 bases and V 0 bases, and 4 bases lay outside the gene matches. There are 15 residues in the CDR3. Germline V gene data show CDR1 as ENHRY and CDR2 as SYGVKD. The CDR3 is CAISESSSGRIEQYF. CDR3 in DNA: TGTGCCATCAGTGAGTCCTCTAGCGGGAGGATCGAGCAGTACTTC.

The V gene is TRBV5-1, the J gene TRBJ2-1; tentatively, D is TRBD1 (7 bases). In germline, CDR1 is SGHRS, CDR2 YFSETQ. The CDR3 has 16 amino acids. Between the trimmed V and J ends, which lost 0 bases and 10 bases, there was a span of 20 bases. CDR3 nucleotides: TGCGCCAGCAGCTTGGGGCACGGGCAGGGGGGATTGGAGCAGTTCTTC. Its translation: CASSLGHGQGGLEQFF. The whole variable domain, remainder taken from reference TRBV5-1 and TRBJ2-1, is KAGVTQTPRYLIKTRGQQVTLSCSPISGHRSVSWYQQTPGQGLQFLFEYFSETQRNKGNFPGRFSGRQFSNSRSEMNVSTLELGDSALYLCASSLGHGQGGLEQFFGPGTRLTVL.

The V and J genes are TRBV6-5 and TRBJ2-1, with 10 bases lining up with TRBD1. The CDR3 is 14 amino acids. The germline V gene encodes CDR1 MNHEY and CDR2 SVGAGI. V lost 2 bases, J lost 9 bases, and 4 bases stayed unmatched. CDR3 sequence (DNA): TGTGCCAGCAGTTACGACAGGGGGCTAGCTGAGCAGTTCTTC. Translation gives CASSYDRGLAEQFF.

This clone showed up just a few times. V is TRBV25-1 and J is TRBJ2-1; a weak D match, TRBD2 (6 bases). V gave up 8 bases and J gave up 2 bases, with 16 bases separating them. The CDR3 has 15 residues. Germline lookup yields CDR1 MGHDK and CDR2 SYGVNS. CDR3 sequence: CASRGTGATYNEQFF. The CDR3 DNA sequence: TGTGCCAGCCGAGGGACGGGAGCCACCTACAATGAGCAGTTCTTC.

This clone was found once. The CDR3 DNA reads TGTGCCAGCAGCCGTTTAACCGGGGAGCTGTTTTTT. It codes for CASSRLTGELFF. The chain uses TRBV6-5 and TRBJ2-2; no firm D call. Per germline, CDR1 MNHEY and CDR2 SVGAGI. This CDR3 comprises 12 residues. V was cut by 6 bases and J by 5 bases, with 7 bases left in between.

This chain joins TRBV5-1 and TRBJ1-1, with D possibly TRBD1 on 5 matching bases. The CDR3 runs 15 residues. From germline, CDR1 is SGHRS and CDR2 YFSETQ. The V gene lost 2 bases and the J gene lost 1 base, with 12 bases spanning the gap. DNA of the CDR3: TGCGCCAGCAGCTTTACAGGTTACGGGAACACTGAAGCTTTCTTT. It specifies CASSFTGYGNTEAFF. The full variable domain, its missing parts supplied by reference TRBV5-1 and TRBJ1-1, is KAGVTQTPRYLIKTRGQQVTLSCSPISGHRSVSWYQQTPGQGLQFLFEYFSETQRNKGNFPGRFSGRQFSNSRSEMNVSTLELGDSALYLCASSFTGYGNTEAFFGQGTRLTVV.